This T cell receptor beta chain was sequenced for a study of CD8+ T cells in alopecia areata. Trimming took 5 bases from V and 1 from J, leaving 19 bases between them. Looked up from germline, CDR1 is SEHNR and CDR2 is FQNEAQ (reference sequence). This CDR3 spans 17 amino acids. Extracted from the samples, RNA was reverse transcribed into cDNA to serve as the sequencing template. Sequenced by immunoSEQ multiplex PCR; TCRdb stores in-frame clones only, minus some. This table holds 150,000 or so clones, roughly 60% found once. The treatment here: oral pan-JAK inhibitor, 5-10 mg twice daily. Sequencing was performed on CD4+ T cells sorted from blood, taken at approximately week 55, from a patient treated with tofacitinib. V gene TRBV7-9 combines with J gene TRBJ2-3; D may be TRBD1 (6 bases). This clonotype was obtained from a human donor with alopecia areata. The CDR3 DNA reads as TGTGCCAGCAGCGGCCGAACACAGGGACGGGGCACAGATACGCAGTATTTT. Amino acid sequence: CASSGRTQGRGTDTQYF.